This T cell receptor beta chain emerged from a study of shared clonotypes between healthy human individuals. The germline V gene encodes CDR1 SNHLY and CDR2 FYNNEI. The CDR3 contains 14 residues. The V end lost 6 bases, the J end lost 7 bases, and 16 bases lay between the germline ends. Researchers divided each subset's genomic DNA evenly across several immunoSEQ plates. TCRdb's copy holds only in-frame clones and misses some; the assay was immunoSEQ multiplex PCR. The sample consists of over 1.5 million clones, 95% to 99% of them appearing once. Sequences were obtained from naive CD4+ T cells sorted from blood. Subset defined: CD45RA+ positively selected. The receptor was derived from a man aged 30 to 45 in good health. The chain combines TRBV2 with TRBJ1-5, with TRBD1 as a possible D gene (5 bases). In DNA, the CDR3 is TGTGCCAGCAGGCAGGGAGGAGTCGGGCAGCCCCAGCATTTT. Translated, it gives CASRQGGVGQPQHF.